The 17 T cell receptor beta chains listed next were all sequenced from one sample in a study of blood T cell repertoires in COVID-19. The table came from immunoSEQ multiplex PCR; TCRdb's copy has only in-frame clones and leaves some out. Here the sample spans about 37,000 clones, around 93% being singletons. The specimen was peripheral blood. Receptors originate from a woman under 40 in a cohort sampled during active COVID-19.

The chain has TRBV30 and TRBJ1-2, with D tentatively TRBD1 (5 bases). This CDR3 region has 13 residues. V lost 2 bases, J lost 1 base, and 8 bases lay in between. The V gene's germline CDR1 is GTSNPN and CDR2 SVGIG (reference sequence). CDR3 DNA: TGTGCCTGGAGTCAGGGCCTTAACTATGGCTACACCTTC. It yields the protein CAWSQGLNYGYTF. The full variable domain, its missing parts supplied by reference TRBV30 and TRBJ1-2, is SQTIHQWPATLVQPVGSPLSLECTVEGTSNPNLYWYRQAAGRGLQLLFYSVGIGQISSEVPQNLSASRPQDRQFILSSKKLLLSDSGFYLCAWSQGLNYGYTFGSGTRLTVV.

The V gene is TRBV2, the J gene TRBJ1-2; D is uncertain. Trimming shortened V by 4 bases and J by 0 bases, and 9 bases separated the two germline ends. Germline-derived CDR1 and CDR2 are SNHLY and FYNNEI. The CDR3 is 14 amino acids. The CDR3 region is CASSVGGSNYGYTF. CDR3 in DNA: TGTGCCAGCAGTGTCGGCGGCTCTAACTATGGCTACACCTTC.

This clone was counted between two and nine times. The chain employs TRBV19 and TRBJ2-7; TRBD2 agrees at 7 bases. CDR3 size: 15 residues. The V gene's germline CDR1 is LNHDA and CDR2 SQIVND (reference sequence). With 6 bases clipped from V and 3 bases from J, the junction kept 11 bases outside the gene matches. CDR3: CASSPPGTGGYEQYF. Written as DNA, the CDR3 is TGTGCCAGTAGCCCGCCCGGGACGGGAGGCTACGAGCAGTACTTC. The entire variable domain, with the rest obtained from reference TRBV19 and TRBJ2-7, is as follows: DGGITQSPKYLFRKEGQNVTLSCEQNLNHDAMYWYRQDPGQGLRLIYYSQIVNDFQKGDIAEGYSVSREKKESFPLTVTSAQKNPTAFYLCASSPPGTGGYEQYFGPGTRLTVT.

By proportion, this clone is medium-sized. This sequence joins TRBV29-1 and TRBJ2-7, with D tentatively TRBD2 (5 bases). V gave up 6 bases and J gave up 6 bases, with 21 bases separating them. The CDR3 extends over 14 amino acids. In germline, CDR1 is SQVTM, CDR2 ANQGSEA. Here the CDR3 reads CSVPEGSPTSEQYF. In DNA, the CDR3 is TGCAGCGTCCCCGAAGGGAGTCCCACATCCGAGCAGTACTTC.

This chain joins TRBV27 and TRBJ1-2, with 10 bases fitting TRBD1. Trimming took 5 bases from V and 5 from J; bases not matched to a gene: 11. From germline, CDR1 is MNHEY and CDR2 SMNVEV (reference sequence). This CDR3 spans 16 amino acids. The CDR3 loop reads CASSAGGQGVRYGYTF. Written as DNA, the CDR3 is TGTGCCAGCAGTGCCGGAGGACAGGGGGTGAGGTATGGCTACACCTTC.

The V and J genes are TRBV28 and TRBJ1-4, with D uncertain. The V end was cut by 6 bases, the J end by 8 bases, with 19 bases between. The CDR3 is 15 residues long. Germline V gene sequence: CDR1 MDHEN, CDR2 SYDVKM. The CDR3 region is CASRRSGLQLEKLFF. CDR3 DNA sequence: TGTGCCAGCAGACGTTCAGGCCTCCAGCTCGAAAAACTGTTTTTT. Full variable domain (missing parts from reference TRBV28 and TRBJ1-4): DVKVTQSSRYLVKRTGEKVFLECVQDMDHENMFWYRQDPGLGLRLIYFSYDVKMKEKGDIPEGYSVSREKKERFSLILESASTNQTSMYLCASRRSGLQLEKLFFGSGTQLSVL.

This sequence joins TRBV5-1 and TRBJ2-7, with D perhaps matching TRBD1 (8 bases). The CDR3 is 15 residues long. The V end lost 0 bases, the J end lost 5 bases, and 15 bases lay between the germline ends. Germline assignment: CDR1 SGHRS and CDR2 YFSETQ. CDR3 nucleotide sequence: TGCGCCAGCAGCTTGGGGACAGGGAGGGTCCACGAGCAGTACTTC. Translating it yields CASSLGTGRVHEQYF.

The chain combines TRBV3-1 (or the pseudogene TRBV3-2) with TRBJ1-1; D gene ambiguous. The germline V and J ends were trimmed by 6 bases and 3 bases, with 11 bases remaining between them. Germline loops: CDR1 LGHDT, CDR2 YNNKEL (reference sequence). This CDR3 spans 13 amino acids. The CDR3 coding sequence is TGTGCCAGCAGTCGTTTTAGTTACACTGAAGCTTTCTTT. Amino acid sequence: CASSRFSYTEAFF.

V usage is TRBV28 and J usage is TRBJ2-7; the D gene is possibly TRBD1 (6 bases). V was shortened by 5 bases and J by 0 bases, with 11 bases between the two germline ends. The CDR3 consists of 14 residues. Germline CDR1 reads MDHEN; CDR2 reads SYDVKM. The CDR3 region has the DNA TGTGCCAGCAGTCGGACAGAAGGCTCCTACGAGCAGTACTTC. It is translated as CASSRTEGSYEQYF.

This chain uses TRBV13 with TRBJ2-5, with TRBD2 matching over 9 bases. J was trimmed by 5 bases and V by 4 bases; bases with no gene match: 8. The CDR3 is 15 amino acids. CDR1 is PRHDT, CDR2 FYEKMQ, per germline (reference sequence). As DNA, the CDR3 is TGTGCCAGCAGCTGGGGACCGGCGGGGGGGGAGACCCAGTACTTC. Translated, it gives CASSWGPAGGETQYF.

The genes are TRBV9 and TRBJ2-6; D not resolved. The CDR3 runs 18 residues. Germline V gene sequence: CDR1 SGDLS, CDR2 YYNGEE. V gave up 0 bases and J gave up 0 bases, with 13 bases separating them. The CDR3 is CASSVGAGLGSGANVLTF. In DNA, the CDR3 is TGTGCCAGCAGCGTAGGGGCAGGTCTGGGCTCTGGGGCCAACGTCCTGACTTTC.

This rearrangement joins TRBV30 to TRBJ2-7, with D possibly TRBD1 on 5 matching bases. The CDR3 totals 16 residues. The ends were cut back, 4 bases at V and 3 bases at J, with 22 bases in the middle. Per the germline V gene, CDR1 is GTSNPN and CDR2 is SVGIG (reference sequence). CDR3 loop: CAWNRAGAMLSYEQYF. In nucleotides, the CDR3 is TGTGCCTGGAACCGGGCTGGGGCCATGTTAAGCTACGAGCAGTACTTC.

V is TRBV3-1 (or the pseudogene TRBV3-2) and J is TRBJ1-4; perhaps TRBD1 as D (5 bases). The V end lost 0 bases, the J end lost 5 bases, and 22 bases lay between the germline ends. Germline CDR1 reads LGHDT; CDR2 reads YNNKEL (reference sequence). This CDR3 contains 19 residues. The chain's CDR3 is CASSQDQGPGGTLNEKLFF. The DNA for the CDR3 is TGTGCCAGCAGCCAAGATCAGGGACCCGGGGGAACCTTGAATGAAAAACTGTTTTTT.

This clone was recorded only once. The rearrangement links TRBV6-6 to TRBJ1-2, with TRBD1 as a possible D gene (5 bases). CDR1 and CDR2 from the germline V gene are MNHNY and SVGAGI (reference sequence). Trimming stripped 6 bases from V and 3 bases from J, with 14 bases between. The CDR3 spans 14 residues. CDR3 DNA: TGTGCCAGCAGCTCGCAGGGCGGAGACTATGGCTACACCTTC. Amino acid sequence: CASSSQGGDYGYTF.

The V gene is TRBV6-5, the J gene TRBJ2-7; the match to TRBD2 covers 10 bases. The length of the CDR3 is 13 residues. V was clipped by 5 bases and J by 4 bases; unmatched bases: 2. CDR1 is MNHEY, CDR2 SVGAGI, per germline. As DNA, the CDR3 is TGTGCCAGCAGTAAGCGGGAGGGTTACGAGCAGTACTTC. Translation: CASSKREGYEQYF.

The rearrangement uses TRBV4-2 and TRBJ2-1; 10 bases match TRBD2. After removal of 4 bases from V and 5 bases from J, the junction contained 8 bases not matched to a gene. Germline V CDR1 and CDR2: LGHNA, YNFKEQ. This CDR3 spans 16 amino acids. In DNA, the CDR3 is TGTGCCAGCAGCCTACAAGCGGGAGGGGCCAACAATGAGCAGTTCTTC. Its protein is CASSLQAGGANNEQFF.

CDR3 nucleotide sequence: TGTGCCAGCAGCTTTAGAGGGATGGGGACTGAAGCTTTCTTT. The encoded protein is CASSFRGMGTEAFF. The genes are TRBV7-9 and TRBJ1-1, with unresolved D. This CDR3 is 14 amino acids long. Germline CDR1 and CDR2: SEHNR and FQNEAQ (reference sequence). V shed 3 bases and J shed 5 bases, with 13 bases lying between them.